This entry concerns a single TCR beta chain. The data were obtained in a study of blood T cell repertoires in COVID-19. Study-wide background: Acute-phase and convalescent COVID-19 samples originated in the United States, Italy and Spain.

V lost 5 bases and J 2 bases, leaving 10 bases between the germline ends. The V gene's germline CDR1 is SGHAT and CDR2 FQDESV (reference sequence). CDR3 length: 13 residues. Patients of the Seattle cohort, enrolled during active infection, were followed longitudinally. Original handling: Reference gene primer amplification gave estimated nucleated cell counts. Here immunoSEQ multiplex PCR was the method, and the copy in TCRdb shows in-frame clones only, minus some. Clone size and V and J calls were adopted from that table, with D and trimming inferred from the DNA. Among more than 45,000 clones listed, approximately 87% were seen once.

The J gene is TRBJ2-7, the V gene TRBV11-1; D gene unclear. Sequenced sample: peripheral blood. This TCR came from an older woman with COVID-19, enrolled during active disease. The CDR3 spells CASSPNRAYEQYF. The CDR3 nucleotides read TGTGCCAGCAGCCCAAACAGAGCCTACGAGCAGTACTTC. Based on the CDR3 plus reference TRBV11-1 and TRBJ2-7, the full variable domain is EAEVAQSPRYKITEKSQAVAFWCDPISGHATLYWYRQILGQGPELLVQFQDESVVDDSQLPKDRFSAERLKGVDSTLKIQPAELGDSAMYLCASSPNRAYEQYFGPGTRLTVT.